This is a list of T cell receptor beta chains from one sample in a study of T-cell reconstitution after alpha-beta-depleted transplantation in children. From the PCR reads, TCRdb called clonotypes with MiXCR, one entry per CDR3 protein. The sample contains about 870,000 distinct CDR3 sequences, roughly 15% of which appear only once. The input for sequencing was PBMCs, mostly from graft donor cells, taken 360 days after TCRalphabeta/CD19-depleted stem cell transplant. The receptors stem from a male patient aged 10-17 years who had a stem cell transplant for acute lymphoblastic leukemia, so the T cells may come from the graft donor. The CDR3 runs from the conserved cysteine through the conserved F or W. A D gene is named only where the DNA matches it firmly. Expanded clones get a size class; other rows say once, few or many, or leave the size out.

v_call: TRBV5-1
j_call: TRBJ1-4
d_call: -
clone_size: -
cdr3_nt: TGCGCCAGCAGCTTGGTGGAGTATGGAAATGGCGAAAAACTGTTTTTT
cdr3_aa: CASSLVEYGNGEKLFF

v_call: TRBV12-3/TRBV12-4
j_call: TRBJ2-4
d_call: -
clone_size: many
cdr3_nt: TGTGCCAGCAGTTTCAGTCCCAGGGGAAACATTCAGTACTTC
cdr3_aa: CASSFSPRGNIQYF

v_call: TRBV5-1
j_call: TRBJ2-2
d_call: -
clone_size: many
cdr3_nt: TGCGCCAGCAGCTTAGCGGAAGCGAACACCGGGGAGCTGTTTTTT
cdr3_aa: CASSLAEANTGELFF

v_call: TRBV29-1
j_call: TRBJ2-1
d_call: -
clone_size: -
cdr3_nt: TGCAGCGTGTTCCCCCCGGACAATGAGCAGTTCTTC
cdr3_aa: CSVFPPDNEQFF

v_call: TRBV9
j_call: TRBJ2-3
d_call: -
clone_size: many
cdr3_nt: TGTGCCAGCAGCGTTAGGGGGGGTGCAGATACGCAGTATTTT
cdr3_aa: CASSVRGGADTQYF

v_call: TRBV10-3
j_call: TRBJ2-7
d_call: -
clone_size: many
cdr3_nt: TGTGCCATCAGTGACAGGGTCGAGCAGTACTTC
cdr3_aa: CAISDRVEQYF

v_call: TRBV7-9
j_call: TRBJ2-3
d_call: -
clone_size: many
cdr3_nt: TGTGCCAGCAGCTTTGGGACTGTAGCAGATACGCAGTATTTT
cdr3_aa: CASSFGTVADTQYF

v_call: TRBV12-3/TRBV12-4
j_call: TRBJ2-7
d_call: -
clone_size: -
cdr3_nt: TGTGCCAGCAGTTTTCTGGGGGGCAACTACGAGCAGTACTTC
cdr3_aa: CASSFLGGNYEQYF

v_call: TRBV3-1
j_call: TRBJ2-7
d_call: -
clone_size: few
cdr3_nt: TGTGCCAGCAGCCAAAGGGGGACCTCCTACGAGCAGTACTTC
cdr3_aa: CASSQRGTSYEQYF

v_call: TRBV7-6
j_call: TRBJ2-1
d_call: -
clone_size: -
cdr3_nt: TGTGCCAGCAGCTTAGGGGCCCTAGCGTTTCAGTTCTTC
cdr3_aa: CASSLGALAFQFF

v_call: TRBV20-1
j_call: TRBJ1-2
d_call: -
clone_size: few
cdr3_nt: TGCAGTGCTAGAGATCCTCGTCAAGGCTACACCTTC
cdr3_aa: CSARDPRQGYTF

v_call: TRBV29-1
j_call: TRBJ2-5
d_call: TRBD2
clone_size: many
cdr3_nt: TGCAGCGTTGAAGGTTGGGAAGGGAGGGATGGGGAGACCCAGTACTTC
cdr3_aa: CSVEGWEGRDGETQYF

v_call: TRBV18
j_call: TRBJ2-5
d_call: -
clone_size: -
cdr3_nt: TGTGCCAGCTCATCCCCCCTTGCGGGAACCTTTCAAGAGACCCAGTACTTC
cdr3_aa: CASSSPLAGTFQETQYF

v_call: TRBV7-3
j_call: TRBJ2-7
d_call: -
clone_size: -
cdr3_nt: TGTGCCAGCAGCTCAGGGTTAGGAGAGCAGTACTTC
cdr3_aa: CASSSGLGEQYF

v_call: TRBV2
j_call: TRBJ2-4
d_call: -
clone_size: -
cdr3_nt: TGTGCCAGCAAGAGGACGGATCCCTGGACCAAAAACATTCAGTACTTC
cdr3_aa: CASKRTDPWTKNIQYF

v_call: TRBV27
j_call: TRBJ2-5
d_call: -
clone_size: many
cdr3_nt: TGTGCCAGCAGTTTCTCGACAGGCCAGCAAGAGACCCAGTACTTC
cdr3_aa: CASSFSTGQQETQYF

v_call: TRBV3-1
j_call: TRBJ2-5
d_call: -
clone_size: -
cdr3_nt: TGTGCCAGCAGCCATTATAGGGTGGAAGAGACCCAGTACTTC
cdr3_aa: CASSHYRVEETQYF

v_call: TRBV5-1
j_call: TRBJ2-7
d_call: -
clone_size: -
cdr3_nt: TGCGCCAGCAGCTTCCCGGGAGCGGCCTACGAGCAGTACTTC
cdr3_aa: CASSFPGAAYEQYF

v_call: TRBV6-5
j_call: TRBJ2-3
d_call: TRBD2
clone_size: -
cdr3_nt: TGTGCCAGCAGTTACAACACCTTTCTAGCGGGATTCCCTAATACGCAGTATTTT
cdr3_aa: CASSYNTFLAGFPNTQYF

v_call: TRBV5-1
j_call: TRBJ2-3
d_call: -
clone_size: once
cdr3_nt: TGCGCCAGCAGCTTGCGACCAGGGGTTGATACGCAGTATTTT
cdr3_aa: CASSLRPGVDTQYF

v_call: TRBV6-2/TRBV6-3
j_call: TRBJ2-1
d_call: TRBD2
clone_size: -
cdr3_nt: TGTGCCAGCAGTTACGGATACGATAGGACTAGCGGGTTTCTCAAGGTTAATGAGCAGTTCTTC
cdr3_aa: CASSYGYDRTSGFLKVNEQFF

v_call: TRBV12-3/TRBV12-4
j_call: TRBJ1-5
d_call: -
clone_size: -
cdr3_nt: TGTGCCAGCAGTGGGGGGGGACCAGGGGCGCAGCCCCAGCATTTT
cdr3_aa: CASSGGGPGAQPQHF

v_call: TRBV11-2
j_call: TRBJ2-6
d_call: -
clone_size: -
cdr3_nt: TGTGCCAGCAGCTTAGAGGGGGTACGGCGAACCTCTGGGGCCAACGTCCTGACTTTC
cdr3_aa: CASSLEGVRRTSGANVLTF

v_call: TRBV5-1
j_call: TRBJ2-2
d_call: -
clone_size: many
cdr3_nt: TGCGCCAGCAGTACCCTGAGGGACACCGGGGAGCTGTTTTTT
cdr3_aa: CASSTLRDTGELFF

v_call: TRBV27
j_call: TRBJ1-1
d_call: -
clone_size: few
cdr3_nt: TGTGCCAGCAGTTTGTTTGGGTACGCTGAAGCTTTCTTT
cdr3_aa: CASSLFGYAEAFF

v_call: TRBV20-1
j_call: TRBJ1-1
d_call: -
clone_size: once
cdr3_nt: TGCAGTGGCCTCAGCGAGCACCGAGCTTTCTTT
cdr3_aa: CSGLSEHRAFF

v_call: TRBV20-1
j_call: TRBJ1-4
d_call: -
clone_size: -
cdr3_nt: TGCAGTGCTAATTCGGGGGGCGCGAGAACTAATGAAAAACTGTTTTTT
cdr3_aa: CSANSGGARTNEKLFF

v_call: TRBV25-1
j_call: TRBJ2-7
d_call: -
clone_size: -
cdr3_nt: TGTGCCAGCAGTGGATGGTGGGGCGAGCAGTACTTC
cdr3_aa: CASSGWWGEQYF

v_call: TRBV6-1
j_call: TRBJ1-5
d_call: TRBD1
clone_size: -
cdr3_nt: TGTGCCAGCAGGGGGACAGGGCAAATGGGTCAGCCCCAGCATTTT
cdr3_aa: CASRGTGQMGQPQHF

v_call: TRBV9
j_call: TRBJ2-3
d_call: -
clone_size: -
cdr3_nt: TGTGCCAGCAGCGTAGGAGGGGACCGGCCTAATACGCGGTATTTT
cdr3_aa: CASSVGGDRPNTRYF

v_call: TRBV4-2
j_call: TRBJ2-1
d_call: -
clone_size: few
cdr3_nt: TGTGCCAGCAGCCAAGGGTTGAGTCGCGACTACACCCCTCATGAGCAGTTCTTC
cdr3_aa: CASSQGLSRDYTPHEQFF

v_call: TRBV5-1
j_call: TRBJ2-3
d_call: -
clone_size: few
cdr3_nt: TGCGCCAGCAGCCCTTCAGGGGTTCGGACAGATACGCAGTATTTT
cdr3_aa: CASSPSGVRTDTQYF

v_call: TRBV7-9
j_call: TRBJ1-5
d_call: -
clone_size: -
cdr3_nt: TGTGCCAGCAGCTGGACGGGGAGCAATCAGCCCCAGCATTTT
cdr3_aa: CASSWTGSNQPQHF

v_call: TRBV19
j_call: TRBJ2-2
d_call: TRBD2
clone_size: few
cdr3_nt: TGTGCCACCCGGGAGGCGTCGAAGAGAACCGGGGAGCTGTTTTTT
cdr3_aa: CATREASKRTGELFF

v_call: TRBV20-1
j_call: TRBJ2-1
d_call: -
clone_size: -
cdr3_nt: TGCAGTGCTCCACTCGGTCCTCTAGTTGTTGGGAGCAATGAGCAGTTCTTC
cdr3_aa: CSAPLGPLVVGSNEQFF

v_call: TRBV20-1
j_call: TRBJ2-1
d_call: -
clone_size: -
cdr3_nt: TGCAGTGCTAGAGAGTGCCAGTCCGACTGGAATGAGCAGTTCTTC
cdr3_aa: CSARECQSDWNEQFF